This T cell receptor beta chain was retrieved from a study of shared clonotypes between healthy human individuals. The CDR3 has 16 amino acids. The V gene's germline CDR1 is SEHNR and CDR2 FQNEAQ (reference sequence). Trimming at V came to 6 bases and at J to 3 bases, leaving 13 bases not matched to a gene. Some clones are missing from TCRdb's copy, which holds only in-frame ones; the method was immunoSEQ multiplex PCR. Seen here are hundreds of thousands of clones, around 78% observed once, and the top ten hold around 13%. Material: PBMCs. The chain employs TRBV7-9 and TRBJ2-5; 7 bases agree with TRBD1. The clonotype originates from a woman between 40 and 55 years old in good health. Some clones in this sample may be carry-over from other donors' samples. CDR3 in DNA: TGTGCCAGCAGACTACCACCGGGACAGAAGAAAGAGACCCAGTACTTC. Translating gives CASRLPPGQKKETQYF.